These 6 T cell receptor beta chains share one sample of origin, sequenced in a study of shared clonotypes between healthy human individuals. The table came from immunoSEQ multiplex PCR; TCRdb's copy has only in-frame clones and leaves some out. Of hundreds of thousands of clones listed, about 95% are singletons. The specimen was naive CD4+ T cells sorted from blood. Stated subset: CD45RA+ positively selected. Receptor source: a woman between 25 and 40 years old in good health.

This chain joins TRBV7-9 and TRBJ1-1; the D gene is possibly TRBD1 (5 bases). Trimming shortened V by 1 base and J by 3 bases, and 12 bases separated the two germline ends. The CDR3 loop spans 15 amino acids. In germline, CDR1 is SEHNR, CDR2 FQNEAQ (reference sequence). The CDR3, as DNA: TGTGCCAGCAGCTTAGTTCCGGGGGTAGACACTGAAGCTTTCTTT. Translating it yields CASSLVPGVDTEAFF.

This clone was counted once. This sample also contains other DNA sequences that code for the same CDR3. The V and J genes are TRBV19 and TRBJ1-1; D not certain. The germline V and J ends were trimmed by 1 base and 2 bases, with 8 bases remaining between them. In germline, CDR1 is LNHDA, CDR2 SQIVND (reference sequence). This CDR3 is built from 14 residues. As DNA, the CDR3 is TGTGCCAGTAGTATAGGGAGAACAAACACTGAAGCTTTCTTT. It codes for CASSIGRTNTEAFF.

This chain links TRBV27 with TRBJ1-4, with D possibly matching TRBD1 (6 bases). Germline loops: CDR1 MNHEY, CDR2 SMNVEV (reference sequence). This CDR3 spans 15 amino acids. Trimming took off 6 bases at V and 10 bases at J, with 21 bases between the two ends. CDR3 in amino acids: CASRATATQGGKLFF. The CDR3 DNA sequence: TGTGCCAGCAGGGCGACAGCGACTCAAGGGGGAAAACTGTTTTTT.

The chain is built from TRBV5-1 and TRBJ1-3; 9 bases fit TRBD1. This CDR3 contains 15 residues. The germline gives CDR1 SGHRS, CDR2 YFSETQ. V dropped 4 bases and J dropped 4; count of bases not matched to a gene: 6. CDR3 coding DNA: TGCGCCAGCAGCAACCGGACAGGGGCAGGAAACACCATATATTTT. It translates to CASSNRTGAGNTIYF.

The CDR3 loop reads CASSLVGGLYQPQHF. The CDR3 DNA sequence: TGTGCCAGCAGCCTTGTGGGGGGTCTTTATCAGCCCCAGCATTTT. The chain joins TRBV4-2 to TRBJ1-5; weak D call: TRBD1 (5 bases). The CDR3 has 15 amino acids. Germline V CDR1 and CDR2: LGHNA, YNFKEQ. V was clipped by 4 bases and J by 5 bases, with 15 bases between them.

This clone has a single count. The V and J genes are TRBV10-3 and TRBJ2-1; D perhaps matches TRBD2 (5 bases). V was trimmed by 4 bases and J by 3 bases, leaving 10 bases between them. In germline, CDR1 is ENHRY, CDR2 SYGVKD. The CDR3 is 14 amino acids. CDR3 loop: CAISARGSYNEQFF. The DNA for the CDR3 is TGTGCCATCAGTGCACGGGGAAGCTACAATGAGCAGTTCTTC.